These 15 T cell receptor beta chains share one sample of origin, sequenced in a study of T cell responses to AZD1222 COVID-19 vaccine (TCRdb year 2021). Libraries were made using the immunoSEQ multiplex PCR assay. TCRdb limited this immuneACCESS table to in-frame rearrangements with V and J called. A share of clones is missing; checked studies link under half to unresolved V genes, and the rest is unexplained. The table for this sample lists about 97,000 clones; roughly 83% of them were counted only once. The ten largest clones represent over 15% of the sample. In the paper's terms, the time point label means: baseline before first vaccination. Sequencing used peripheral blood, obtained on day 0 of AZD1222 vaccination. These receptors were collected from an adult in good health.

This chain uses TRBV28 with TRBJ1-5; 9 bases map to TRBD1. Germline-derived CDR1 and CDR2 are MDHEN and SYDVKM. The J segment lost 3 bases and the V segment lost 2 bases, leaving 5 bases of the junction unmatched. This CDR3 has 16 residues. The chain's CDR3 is CASSLGGQGYNQPQHF. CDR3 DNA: TGTGCCAGCAGTTTAGGGGGACAGGGCTACAATCAGCCCCAGCATTTT.

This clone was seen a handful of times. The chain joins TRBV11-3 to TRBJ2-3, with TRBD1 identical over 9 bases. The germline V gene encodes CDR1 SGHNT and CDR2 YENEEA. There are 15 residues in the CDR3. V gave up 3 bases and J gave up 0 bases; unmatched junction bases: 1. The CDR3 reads CASSLGQGSTDTQYF. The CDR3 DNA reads TGTGCCAGCAGCTTGGGACAGGGAAGCACAGATACGCAGTATTTT. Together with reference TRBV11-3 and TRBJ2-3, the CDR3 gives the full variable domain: EAGVVQSPRYKIIEKKQPVAFWCNPISGHNTLYWYLQNLGQGPELLIRYENEEAVDDSQLPKDRFSAERLKGVDSTLKIQPAELGDSAVYLCASSLGQGSTDTQYFGPGTRLTVL.

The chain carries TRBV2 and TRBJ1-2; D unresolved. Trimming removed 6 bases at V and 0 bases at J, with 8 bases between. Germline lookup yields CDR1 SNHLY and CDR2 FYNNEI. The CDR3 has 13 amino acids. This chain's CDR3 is CASSSSANYGYTF. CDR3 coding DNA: TGTGCCAGCAGCTCCAGCGCTAACTATGGCTACACCTTC.

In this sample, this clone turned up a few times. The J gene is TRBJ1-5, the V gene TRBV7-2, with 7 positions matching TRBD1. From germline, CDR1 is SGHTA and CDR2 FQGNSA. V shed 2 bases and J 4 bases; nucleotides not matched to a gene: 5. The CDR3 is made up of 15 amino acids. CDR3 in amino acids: CASSLIEGANQPQHF. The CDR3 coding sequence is TGTGCCAGCAGCTTAATAGAGGGGGCTAATCAGCCCCAGCATTTT.

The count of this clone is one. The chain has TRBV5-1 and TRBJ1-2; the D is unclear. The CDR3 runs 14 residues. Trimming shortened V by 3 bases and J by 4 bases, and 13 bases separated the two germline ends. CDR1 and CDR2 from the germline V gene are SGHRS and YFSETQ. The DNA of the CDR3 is TGCGCCAGCAGCTCTTCAAGCGAATCCTATGGCTACACCTTC. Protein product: CASSSSSESYGYTF.

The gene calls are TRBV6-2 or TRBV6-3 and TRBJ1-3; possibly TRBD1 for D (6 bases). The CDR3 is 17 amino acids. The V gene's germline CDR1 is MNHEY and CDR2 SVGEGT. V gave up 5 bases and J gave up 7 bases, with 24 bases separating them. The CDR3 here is CASSQTGQQGKYNTIYF. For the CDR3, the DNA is TGTGCCAGCAGTCAAACCGGACAACAGGGAAAGTACAACACCATATATTTT.

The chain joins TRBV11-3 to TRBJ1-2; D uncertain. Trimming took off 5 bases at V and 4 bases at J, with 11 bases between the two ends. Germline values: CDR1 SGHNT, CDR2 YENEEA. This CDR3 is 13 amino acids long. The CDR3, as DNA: TGTGCCAGCAGCCCGGGCAGCAGCTATGGCTACACCTTC. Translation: CASSPGSSYGYTF. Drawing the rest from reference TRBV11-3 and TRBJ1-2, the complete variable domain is EAGVVQSPRYKIIEKKQPVAFWCNPISGHNTLYWYLQNLGQGPELLIRYENEEAVDDSQLPKDRFSAERLKGVDSTLKIQPAELGDSAVYLCASSPGSSYGYTFGSGTRLTVV.

The CDR3 reads CASSQGGASPQTQYF. The DNA for the CDR3 is TGTGCCAGCAGCCAGGGGGGCGCTAGCCCTCAGACGCAGTATTTT. The chain has TRBV14 and TRBJ2-3, with D perhaps TRBD1 or TRBD2 (6 bases each). The CDR3 sequence is 15 residues long. CDR1 is SGHDN and CDR2 is FVKESK in the germline V gene. Trimming cost V 3 bases and J 9 bases, with 19 bases left between them.

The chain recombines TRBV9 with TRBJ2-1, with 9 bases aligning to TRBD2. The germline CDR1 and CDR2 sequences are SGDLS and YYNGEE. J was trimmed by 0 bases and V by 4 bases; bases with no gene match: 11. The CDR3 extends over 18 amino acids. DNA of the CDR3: TGTGCCAGCAGCCCCCGGAGGTTAGCGGGGGTCTCCTACAATGAGCAGTTCTTC. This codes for CASSPRRLAGVSYNEQFF.

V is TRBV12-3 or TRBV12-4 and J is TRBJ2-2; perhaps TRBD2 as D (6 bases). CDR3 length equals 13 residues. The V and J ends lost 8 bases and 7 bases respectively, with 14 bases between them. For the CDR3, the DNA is TGTGCCAGCCCCGGGACTGAAAGCGGGGAGCTGTTTTTT. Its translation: CASPGTESGELFF.

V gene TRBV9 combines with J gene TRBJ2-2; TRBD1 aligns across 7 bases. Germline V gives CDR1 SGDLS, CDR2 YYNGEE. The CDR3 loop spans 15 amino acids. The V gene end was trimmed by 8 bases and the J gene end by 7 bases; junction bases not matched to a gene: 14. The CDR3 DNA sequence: TGTGCCAGTCAGATCTCACAGGGGTATAGCGGGGAGCTGTTTTTT. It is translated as CASQISQGYSGELFF.

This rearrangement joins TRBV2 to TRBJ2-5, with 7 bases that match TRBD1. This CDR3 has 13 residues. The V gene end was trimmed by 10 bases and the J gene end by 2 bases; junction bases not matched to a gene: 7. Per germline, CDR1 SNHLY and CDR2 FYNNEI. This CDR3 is CATQRGQQETQYF. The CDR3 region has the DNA TGTGCCACCCAACGGGGACAGCAAGAGACCCAGTACTTC. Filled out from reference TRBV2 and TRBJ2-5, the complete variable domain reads EPEVTQTPSHQVTQMGQEVILRCVPISNHLYFYWYRQILGQKVEFLVSFYNNEISEKSEIFDDQFSVERPDGSNFTLKIRSTKLEDSAMYFCATQRGQQETQYFGPGTRLLVL.

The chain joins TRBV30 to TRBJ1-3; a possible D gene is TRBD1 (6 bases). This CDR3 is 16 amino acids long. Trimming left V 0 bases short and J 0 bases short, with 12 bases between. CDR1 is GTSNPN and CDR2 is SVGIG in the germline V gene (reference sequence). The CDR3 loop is CAWSVGGTYSGNTIYF. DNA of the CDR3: TGTGCCTGGAGTGTGGGTGGGACATACTCTGGAAACACCATATATTTT.

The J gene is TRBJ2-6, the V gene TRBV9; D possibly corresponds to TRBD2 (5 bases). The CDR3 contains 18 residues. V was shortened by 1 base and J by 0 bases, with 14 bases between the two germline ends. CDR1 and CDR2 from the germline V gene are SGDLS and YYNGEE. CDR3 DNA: TGTGCCAGCAGCGTAAGGGAGCGGCCTAGCTCTGGGGCCAACGTCCTGACTTTC. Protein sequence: CASSVRERPSSGANVLTF.

CDR3 coding DNA: TGTGCCAGTAGATATGGGACGGGCACCGGGGAGCTGTTTTTT. It codes for CASRYGTGTGELFF. The chain links TRBV19 to TRBJ2-2; either TRBD1 or TRBD2 may fit D (5 bases each). Germline loops: CDR1 LNHDA, CDR2 SQIVND (reference sequence). The CDR3 extends over 14 amino acids. V was cut by 6 bases and J by 4 bases, with 12 bases left in between.